Presented here are 31 T cell receptor beta chains from one specimen sequenced in a study of blood T cell repertoires in COVID-19. The data were produced by immunoSEQ multiplex PCR, yet TCRdb's version contains in-frame clones alone and is incomplete. In the table there are 83,000 or so clones, about 88% of which are singletons. Sequenced input: peripheral blood. These receptors came from a man older than 75 with active or convalescent COVID-19.

In this sample, this clone turned up once. The chain couples TRBV10-3 to TRBJ1-1; 7 nucleotides agree with TRBD1. CDR1 is ENHRY and CDR2 is SYGVKD in the germline V gene. The CDR3 spans 15 residues. Germline trimming cut 3 bases from V and 2 bases from J; bases unmatched to any gene: 6. As DNA, the CDR3 is TGTGCCATCAGTGACTCCGGACAGGTAAACACTGAAGCTTTCTTT. It codes for CAISDSGQVNTEAFF.

The chain carries TRBV5-1 and TRBJ2-2; 7 nucleotides align to TRBD1. Germline V CDR1 and CDR2: SGHRS, YFSETQ. With 3 bases clipped from V and 7 bases from J, the junction kept 6 bases outside the gene matches. The CDR3 sequence is 14 residues long. The CDR3 bases are TGCGCCAGCAGCTCCACGACAGGGAACGGGGAGCTGTTTTTT. Protein product: CASSSTTGNGELFF.

The genes are TRBV2 and TRBJ1-3; D uncertain. CDR1 is SNHLY, CDR2 FYNNEI, per germline. CDR3 size: 13 residues. Trimming removed 6 bases from V and 9 bases from J, with 15 bases in between. DNA for the CDR3: TGTGCCAGCAGCGAGGAGATGACTGGCACCATATATTTT. Translation: CASSEEMTGTIYF.

The V call is TRBV25-1, the J call TRBJ2-1; 13 bases are shared with TRBD2. Germline CDR1 reads MGHDK; CDR2 reads SYGVNS. With 4 bases clipped from V and 8 bases from J, the junction kept 5 bases outside the gene matches. The CDR3 runs 15 residues. CDR3 DNA sequence: TGTGCCAGCAGTGCATGGACTAGCGGGAGCTATGAGCAGTTCTTC. Its translation is CASSAWTSGSYEQFF.

This chain joins TRBV5-1 and TRBJ2-1; the match to TRBD2 covers 9 bases. The CDR3 length is 15 residues. With V trimmed by 1 base and J by 7 bases, 6 bases remained unmatched. Looked up from germline, CDR1 is SGHRS and CDR2 is YFSETQ. The CDR3 loop reads CASSLLLAGNNEQFF. The CDR3, as DNA: TGCGCCAGCAGCTTGCTTCTAGCGGGGAATAATGAGCAGTTCTTC.

The chain joins TRBV5-4 to TRBJ1-5; tentative D call: TRBD1 (6 bases). Trimming removed 3 bases from V and 7 bases from J, with 17 bases in between. This CDR3 is built from 15 residues. Germline V CDR1 and CDR2: SGHNT, YYREEE (reference sequence). In nucleotides, the CDR3 is TGTGCCAGCAGCTACGGCTTCGGGGACAACCAGCCCCAGCATTTT. This encodes CASSYGFGDNQPQHF. The full variable domain, with the rest looked up from reference TRBV5-4 and TRBJ1-5, is ETGVTQSPTHLIKTRGQQVTLRCSSQSGHNTVSWYQQALGQGPQFIFQYYREEENGRGNFPPRFSGLQFPNYSSELNVNALELDDSALYLCASSYGFGDNQPQHFGDGTRLSIL.

The chain recombines TRBV5-1 with TRBJ1-5; 8 nucleotides line up with TRBD1. There are 14 residues in the CDR3. The V and J ends lost 4 bases and 5 bases, in that order; junction bases with no gene match: 5. Germline values: CDR1 SGHRS, CDR2 YFSETQ. The CDR3 protein is CASSAMTGDQPQHF. The CDR3 region has the DNA TGCGCCAGCAGCGCGATGACAGGGGATCAGCCCCAGCATTTT.

This chain links TRBV11-1 with TRBJ2-2, with D perhaps TRBD2 (5 bases). This CDR3 has 13 residues. The germline gives CDR1 SGHAT, CDR2 FQDESV (reference sequence). Trimming stripped 5 bases from V and 5 bases from J, with 9 bases between. The CDR3 loop reads CASSVRETGELFF. The CDR3 bases are TGTGCCAGCAGCGTACGGGAAACCGGGGAGCTGTTTTTT.

CDR3 region: CASSLWTSGGTNEQFF. The CDR3 nucleotides are TGTGCCAGCAGCCTCTGGACTAGCGGGGGGACGAATGAGCAGTTCTTC. This sequence joins TRBV11-2 and TRBJ2-1, with 14 bases identical to TRBD2. The germline CDR1 and CDR2 sequences are SGHAT and FQNNGV. CDR3 size: 16 residues. The V gene end was trimmed by 5 bases and the J gene end by 7 bases; junction bases not matched to a gene: 7.

This clone was seen once. CDR3 sequence: CASSDRGDEKLFF. The CDR3 DNA is TGTGCCAGCAGTGACAGGGGTGATGAAAAACTGTTTTTT. This chain links TRBV2 with TRBJ1-4, with a tentative D call TRBD1 (6 bases). The CDR3 extends over 13 amino acids. V lost 3 bases and J lost 6, with 8 bases in between. Looked up from germline, CDR1 is SNHLY and CDR2 is FYNNEI.

The chain carries TRBV5-1 and TRBJ2-4; possibly TRBD1 for D (6 bases). V lost 0 bases and J lost 8, with 9 bases in between. Germline-derived CDR1 and CDR2 are SGHRS and YFSETQ. The CDR3 totals 13 residues. In DNA form, the CDR3 reads TGCGCCAGCAGCTTGGCAGGGGTGGACATTCAGTACTTC. It translates to CASSLAGVDIQYF.

J is TRBJ1-2 and V is TRBV7-2; weak D call: TRBD1 (5 bases). The CDR3 extends over 14 amino acids. V was pared by 5 bases and J by 1 base, with 11 bases between. Germline V gives CDR1 SGHTA, CDR2 FQGNSA. The CDR3 sequence: CASSAQQDNYGYTF. In DNA, the CDR3 is TGTGCCAGCAGCGCTCAACAGGATAACTATGGCTACACCTTC. Combining the CDR3 with reference TRBV7-2 and TRBJ1-2 gives the whole variable domain GAGVSQSPSNKVTEKGKDVELRCDPISGHTALYWYRQSLGQGLEFLIYFQGNSAPDKSGLPSDRFSAERTGGSVSTLTIQRTQQEDSAVYLCASSAQQDNYGYTFGSGTRLTVV.

The V and J genes are TRBV27 and TRBJ1-5; the D gene is possibly TRBD1 (6 bases). Germline assignment: CDR1 MNHEY and CDR2 SMNVEV (reference sequence). V lost 2 bases, J lost 2 bases, and 10 bases lay in between. The CDR3 is 15 amino acids. The CDR3 loop is CASSLGRGGNQPQHF. CDR3 DNA sequence: TGTGCCAGCAGTTTAGGCAGGGGCGGCAATCAGCCCCAGCATTTT.

In its sample, this clone was seen a few times. The CDR3 is CASSSPGGYTF. The CDR3 DNA is TGTGCCAGCAGTTCCCCAGGGGGCTACACCTTC. The chain carries TRBV28 and TRBJ1-2, with D possibly TRBD1 on 5 matching bases. This CDR3 region has 11 residues. V was trimmed by 4 bases and J by 8 bases, leaving 8 bases between them. Germline assignment: CDR1 MDHEN and CDR2 SYDVKM.

This CDR3 is CASSLFGGNQPQHF. The DNA for the CDR3 is TGTGCCAGCAGCTTATTTGGGGGGAATCAGCCCCAGCATTTT. This chain connects TRBV7-2 to TRBJ1-5; maybe TRBD1 (5 bases). The V and J ends lost 2 bases and 4 bases respectively, with 9 bases between them. The germline CDR1 and CDR2 sequences are SGHTA and FQGNSA. This CDR3 has 14 residues.

The rearrangement joins TRBV24-1 to TRBJ1-3, with 8 bases fitting TRBD1. CDR1 and CDR2 (germline): KGHDR, SFDVKD. V shed 8 bases, J shed 2 bases, and the junction held 7 bases outside the gene matches. CDR3 length equals 15 residues. CDR3 sequence reads: CATTPKDRAGNTIYF. CDR3 DNA: TGTGCCACCACCCCAAAGGACAGGGCTGGAAACACCATATATTTT.

The rearrangement uses TRBV18 and TRBJ2-7, with 7 bases fitting TRBD1. V lost 3 bases, J lost 2 bases, and 4 bases stayed unmatched. The germline CDR1 and CDR2 sequences are KGHSH and LQKENI. CDR3 length equals 14 residues. CDR3: CASSPTTGTYEQYV. The CDR3 coding sequence is TGTGCCAGCTCACCCACGACAGGGACCTACGAGCAGTACGTC.

In this sample, this clone turned up once. The chain combines TRBV24-1 with TRBJ2-5; D gene uncertain. The ends were cut back, 4 bases at V and 0 bases at J, with 11 bases in the middle. Per the germline V gene, CDR1 is KGHDR and CDR2 is SFDVKD. The CDR3 loop spans 15 amino acids. CDR3 nucleotides: TGTGCCACCAGTGAATCTGACACCTACCAAGAGACCCAGTACTTC. The encoded protein is CATSESDTYQETQYF.

The rearrangement joins TRBV6-6 to TRBJ2-1; D is possibly TRBD2 (7 bases). V gave up 5 bases and J gave up 6 bases, with 20 bases separating them. Per germline, CDR1 MNHNY and CDR2 SVGAGI (reference sequence). This CDR3 comprises 16 residues. The CDR3 protein is CASSPRRGGAGNEQFF. The CDR3 DNA sequence: TGTGCCAGCAGTCCTCGTCGAGGGGGGGCGGGCAATGAGCAGTTCTTC.

This chain links TRBV2 with TRBJ1-5; the D is unclear. CDR3 length: 15 residues. Deletions cut 5 bases from V and 5 bases from J, with 16 bases between. Germline V gene data show CDR1 as SNHLY and CDR2 as FYNNEI. The CDR3 sequence: CASSPSGRRDQPQHF. CDR3 coding DNA: TGTGCCAGCAGTCCCTCGGGTCGGAGGGATCAGCCCCAGCATTTT. The full variable domain, with the rest looked up from reference TRBV2 and TRBJ1-5, is EPEVTQTPSHQVTQMGQEVILRCVPISNHLYFYWYRQILGQKVEFLVSFYNNEISEKSEIFDDQFSVERPDGSNFTLKIRSTKLEDSAMYFCASSPSGRRDQPQHFGDGTRLSIL.

The chain has TRBV5-1 and TRBJ1-3; D is ambiguous. The CDR3 contains 14 residues. V lost 1 base and J lost 6, with 11 bases in between. The germline CDR1 and CDR2 sequences are SGHRS and YFSETQ. CDR3 bases: TGCGCCAGCAGCTTGTACGGGGAGGCAAACACCATATATTTT. This gives the protein CASSLYGEANTIYF.

The chain couples TRBV20-1 to TRBJ2-1; D is unclear. This CDR3 contains 11 residues. V lost 1 base, J lost 11 bases, and 9 bases lay in between. CDR1 is DFQATT, CDR2 SNEGSKA, per germline (reference sequence). In nucleotides, the CDR3 is TGCAGTGCTAGAGCCCCCCCTCAGCAGTTCTTC. Its protein is CSARAPPQQFF.

The chain couples TRBV6-5 to TRBJ1-1; the D gene is possibly TRBD1 (5 bases). The CDR3 runs to 13 residues. Germline V gene data show CDR1 as MNHEY and CDR2 as SVGAGI. Trimming took off 5 bases at V and 4 bases at J, with 11 bases between the two ends. CDR3: CASSTQGITEAFF. The DNA for the CDR3 is TGTGCCAGCAGTACCCAGGGAATCACTGAAGCTTTCTTT.

The V call is TRBV2, the J call TRBJ1-4; no firm D call. Germline V gives CDR1 SNHLY, CDR2 FYNNEI. The CDR3 loop spans 15 amino acids. Trimming pared 8 bases from V and 4 bases from J, leaving 17 bases between. The CDR3 DNA sequence: TGTGCCAGCGGAGGCAGTCAGGTTGTTAATGAAAAACTGTTTTTT. This gives the protein CASGGSQVVNEKLFF.

This rearrangement joins TRBV9 to TRBJ2-5; 8 bases line up with TRBD1. Trimming at V came to 3 bases and at J to 5 bases, leaving 15 bases not matched to a gene. This CDR3 contains 17 residues. CDR1 and CDR2 (germline): SGDLS, YYNGEE. The CDR3: CASSASSGGTGSETQYF. The CDR3 DNA reads as TGTGCCAGCAGCGCCAGTAGCGGAGGGACAGGATCGGAGACCCAGTACTTC.

This chain links TRBV27 with TRBJ1-6; 11 bases map to TRBD1. The germline V gene encodes CDR1 MNHEY and CDR2 SMNVEV (reference sequence). J was trimmed by 8 bases and V by 4 bases; bases with no gene match: 10. The CDR3 consists of 17 residues. Here the CDR3 DNA reads TGTGCCAGCAGTTCAGGACAGGGGGCCCGTCAGGATTCACCCCTCCACTTT. This gives the protein CASSSGQGARQDSPLHF.

This chain links TRBV10-3 with TRBJ2-7; the match to TRBD1 covers 10 bases. CDR1 ENHRY and CDR2 SYGVKD come from the germline V gene. CDR3 size: 15 residues. V lost 6 bases, J lost 4 bases, and 9 bases stayed unmatched. The CDR3 region is CAIREDRGRGYEQYV. The CDR3 coding sequence is TGTGCCATCAGAGAAGACAGGGGGCGAGGGTACGAGCAGTACGTC.

In DNA, the CDR3 is TGTGCCATCAGTGAAACCTTACAGGGGAACACTGAAGCTTTCTTT. It translates to CAISETLQGNTEAFF. The genes are TRBV10-3 and TRBJ1-1, with a weak D call TRBD1 (6 bases). The ends were cut back, 3 bases at V and 1 base at J, with 12 bases in the middle. The CDR3 has 15 amino acids. The germline CDR1 and CDR2 sequences are ENHRY and SYGVKD.

The chain employs TRBV5-1 and TRBJ1-6; 11 bases line up with TRBD1. Per germline, CDR1 SGHRS and CDR2 YFSETQ. The CDR3 consists of 17 residues. The ends lost 3 bases at V and 9 bases at J; junction bases unmatched: 11. The CDR3: CASSSLSGGQGVSPLHF. The CDR3 DNA follows: TGCGCCAGCAGCTCGCTGTCGGGGGGACAGGGGGTTTCACCCCTCCACTTT.

The chain combines TRBV6-1 with TRBJ1-1; 7 bases match TRBD1. Trimming took 4 bases from V and 0 from J; bases not matched to a gene: 11. This CDR3 is built from 17 residues. The germline gives CDR1 MNHNS, CDR2 SASEGT. Here the CDR3 reads CASSVYTPTGMNTEAFF. DNA for the CDR3: TGTGCCAGCAGTGTTTACACCCCGACAGGGATGAACACTGAAGCTTTCTTT.

The chain couples TRBV6-5 to TRBJ1-2; weak D call: TRBD1 (5 bases). The CDR3 sequence is 15 residues long. Trimming removed 4 bases from V and 5 bases from J, with 17 bases in between. Germline V lookup: CDR1 MNHEY, CDR2 SVGAGI. CDR3 protein: CASSSPGRGNYGYTF. DNA for the CDR3: TGTGCCAGCAGTTCCCCGGGACGGGGGAATTATGGCTACACCTTC.